Sequencing of this TCR beta chain was carried out in a study of blood T cell repertoires in COVID-19. Per the authors' pipeline: Nucleated cell number was recorded as an estimate derived from reference gene primer amplification. Method: immunoSEQ multiplex PCR; TCRdb's copy keeps in-frame clones and lacks some. V and J calls and clone size are those listed in that table; D and trimming were worked out from the DNA. The sample holds 300,000 to 400,000 clones, more than 90% seen once. This CDR3 region has 11 residues. Germline CDR1 and CDR2: SEHNR and FQNEAQ (reference sequence). The V and J ends lost 5 bases and 6 bases respectively, with 7 bases between them.

The sequenced sample consisted of PBMCs or T cells enriched from blood (not recorded which). The clonotype was recovered from a man between 60 and 75 years old who had recovered from COVID-19. V and J are TRBV7-9 and TRBJ1-2; D gene ambiguous. The CDR3 loop is CASSPQNGYTF. DNA of the CDR3: TGTGCCAGCAGCCCCCAAAATGGCTACACCTTC.